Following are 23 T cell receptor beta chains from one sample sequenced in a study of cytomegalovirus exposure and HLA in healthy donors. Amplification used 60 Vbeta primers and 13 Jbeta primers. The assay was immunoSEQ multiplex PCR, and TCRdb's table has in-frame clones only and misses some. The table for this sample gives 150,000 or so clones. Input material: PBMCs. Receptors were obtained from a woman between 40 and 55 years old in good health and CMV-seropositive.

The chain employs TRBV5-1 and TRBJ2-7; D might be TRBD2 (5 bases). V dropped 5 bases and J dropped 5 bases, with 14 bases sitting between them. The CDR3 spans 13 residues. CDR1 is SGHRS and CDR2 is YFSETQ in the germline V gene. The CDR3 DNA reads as TGCGCCAGCAGGGACTCGGGCGGCCACGAGCAGTACTTC. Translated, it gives CASRDSGGHEQYF.

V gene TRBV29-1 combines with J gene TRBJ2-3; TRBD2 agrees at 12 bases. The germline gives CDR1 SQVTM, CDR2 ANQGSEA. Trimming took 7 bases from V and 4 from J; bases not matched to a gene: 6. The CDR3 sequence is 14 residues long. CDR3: CSGRLAGAPDTQYF. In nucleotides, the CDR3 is TGCAGCGGCCGACTAGCGGGAGCCCCAGATACGCAGTATTTT.

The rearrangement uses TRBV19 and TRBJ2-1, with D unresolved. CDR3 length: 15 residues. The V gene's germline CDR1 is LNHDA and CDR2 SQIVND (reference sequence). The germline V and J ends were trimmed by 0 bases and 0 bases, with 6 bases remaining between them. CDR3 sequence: CASSIDLASYNEQFF. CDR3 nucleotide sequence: TGTGCCAGTAGTATAGATCTGGCCTCCTACAATGAGCAGTTCTTC. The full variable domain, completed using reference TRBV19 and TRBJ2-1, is DGGITQSPKYLFRKEGQNVTLSCEQNLNHDAMYWYRQDPGQGLRLIYYSQIVNDFQKGDIAEGYSVSREKKESFPLTVTSAQKNPTAFYLCASSIDLASYNEQFFGPGTRLTVL.

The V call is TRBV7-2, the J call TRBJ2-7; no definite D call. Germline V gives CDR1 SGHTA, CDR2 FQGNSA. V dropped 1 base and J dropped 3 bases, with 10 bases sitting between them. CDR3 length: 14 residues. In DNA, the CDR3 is TGTGCCAGCAGCTTAGGAGGAGACTTCTACGAGCAGTACTTC. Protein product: CASSLGGDFYEQYF.

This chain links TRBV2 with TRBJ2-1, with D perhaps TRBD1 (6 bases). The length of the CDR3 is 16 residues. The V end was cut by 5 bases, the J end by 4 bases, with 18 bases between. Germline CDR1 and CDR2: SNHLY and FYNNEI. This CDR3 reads CASSPVGRGPYNEQFF. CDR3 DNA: TGTGCCAGCAGTCCGGTCGGCAGGGGTCCTTACAATGAGCAGTTCTTC.

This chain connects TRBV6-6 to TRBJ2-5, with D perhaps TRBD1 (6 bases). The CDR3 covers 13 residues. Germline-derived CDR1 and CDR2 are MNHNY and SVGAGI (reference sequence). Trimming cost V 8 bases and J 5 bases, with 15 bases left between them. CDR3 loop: CASRTGSVETQYF. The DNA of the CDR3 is TGTGCCAGCCGAACAGGGAGTGTGGAGACCCAGTACTTC.

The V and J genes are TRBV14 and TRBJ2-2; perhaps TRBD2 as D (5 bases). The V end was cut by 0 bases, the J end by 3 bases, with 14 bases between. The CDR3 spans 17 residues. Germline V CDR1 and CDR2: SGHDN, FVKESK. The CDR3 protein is CASSQDVDWRDTGELFF. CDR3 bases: TGTGCCAGCAGCCAAGATGTTGATTGGCGGGACACCGGGGAGCTGTTTTTT.

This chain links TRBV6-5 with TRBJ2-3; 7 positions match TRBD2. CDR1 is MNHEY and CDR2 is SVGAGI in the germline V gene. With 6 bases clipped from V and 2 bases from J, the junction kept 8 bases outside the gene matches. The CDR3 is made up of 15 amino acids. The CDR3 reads CASSHPSGPTDTQYF. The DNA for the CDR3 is TGTGCCAGCAGCCACCCTAGCGGTCCCACAGATACGCAGTATTTT.

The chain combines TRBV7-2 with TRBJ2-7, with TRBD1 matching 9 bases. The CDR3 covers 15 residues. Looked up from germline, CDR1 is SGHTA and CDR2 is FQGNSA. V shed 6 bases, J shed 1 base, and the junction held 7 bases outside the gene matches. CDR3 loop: CASSTDRGPSYEQYF. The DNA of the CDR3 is TGTGCCAGCAGTACGGACAGGGGACCTTCCTACGAGCAGTACTTC.

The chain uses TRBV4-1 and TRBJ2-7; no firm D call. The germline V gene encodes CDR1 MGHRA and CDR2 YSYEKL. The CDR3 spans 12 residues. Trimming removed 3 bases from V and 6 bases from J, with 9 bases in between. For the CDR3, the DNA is TGCGCCAGCAGCCATGTAAACGGCGAGCAGTACTTC. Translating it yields CASSHVNGEQYF.

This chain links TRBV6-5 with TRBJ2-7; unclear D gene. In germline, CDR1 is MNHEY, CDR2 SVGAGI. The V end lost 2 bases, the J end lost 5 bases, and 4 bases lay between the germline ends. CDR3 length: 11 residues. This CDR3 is CASSYGDEQYF. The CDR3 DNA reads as TGTGCCAGCAGTTACGGAGACGAGCAGTACTTC.

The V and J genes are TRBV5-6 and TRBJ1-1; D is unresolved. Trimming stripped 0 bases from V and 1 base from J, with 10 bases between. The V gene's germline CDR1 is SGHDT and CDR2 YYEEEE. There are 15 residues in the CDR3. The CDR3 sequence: CASSLVPTSNTEAFF. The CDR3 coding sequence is TGTGCCAGCAGCTTGGTGCCGACATCGAACACTGAAGCTTTCTTT.

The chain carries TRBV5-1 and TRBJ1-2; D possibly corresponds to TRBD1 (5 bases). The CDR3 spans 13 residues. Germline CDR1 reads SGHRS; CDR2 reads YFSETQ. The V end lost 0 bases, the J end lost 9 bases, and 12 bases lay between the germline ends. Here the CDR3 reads CASSLGQGRSYTF. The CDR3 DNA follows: TGCGCCAGCAGCTTGGGGCAGGGTAGGAGCTACACCTTC.

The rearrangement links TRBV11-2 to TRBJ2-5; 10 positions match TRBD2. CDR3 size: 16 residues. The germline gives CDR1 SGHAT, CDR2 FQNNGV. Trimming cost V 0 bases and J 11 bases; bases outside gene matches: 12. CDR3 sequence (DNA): TGTGCCAGCAGCTTAGATCCGGCTAGCGGGGGAAGGGAGCAGTACTTC. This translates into CASSLDPASGGREQYF.

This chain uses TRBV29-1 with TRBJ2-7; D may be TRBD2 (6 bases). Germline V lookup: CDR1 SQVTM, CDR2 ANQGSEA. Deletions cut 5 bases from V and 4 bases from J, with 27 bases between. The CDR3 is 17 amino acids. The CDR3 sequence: CSVRTDSRDSIKYEQYF. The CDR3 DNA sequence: TGCAGCGTTAGGACGGATTCCCGGGACTCTATAAAGTACGAGCAGTACTTC.

The CDR3 spells CASSLKARREQYF. The CDR3 coding sequence is TGTGCCAGCAGTTTAAAAGCTAGGAGGGAGCAGTACTTC. The chain couples TRBV27 to TRBJ2-5; D might be TRBD2 (6 bases). The CDR3 has 13 residues. Per the germline V gene, CDR1 is MNHEY and CDR2 is SMNVEV (reference sequence). V gave up 2 bases and J gave up 11 bases, with 15 bases separating them.

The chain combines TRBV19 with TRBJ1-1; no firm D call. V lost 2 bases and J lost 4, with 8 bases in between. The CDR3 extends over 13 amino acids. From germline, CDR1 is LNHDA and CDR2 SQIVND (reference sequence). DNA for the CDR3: TGTGCCAGTAGTATAAATGAGGGCACTGAAGCTTTCTTT. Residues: CASSINEGTEAFF.

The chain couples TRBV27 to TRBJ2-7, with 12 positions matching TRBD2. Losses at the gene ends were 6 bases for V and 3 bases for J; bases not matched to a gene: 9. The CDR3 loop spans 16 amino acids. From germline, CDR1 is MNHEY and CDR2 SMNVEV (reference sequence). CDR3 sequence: CASSSYGLAGNYEQYF. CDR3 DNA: TGTGCCAGCAGCTCATATGGACTAGCGGGAAACTACGAGCAGTACTTC.

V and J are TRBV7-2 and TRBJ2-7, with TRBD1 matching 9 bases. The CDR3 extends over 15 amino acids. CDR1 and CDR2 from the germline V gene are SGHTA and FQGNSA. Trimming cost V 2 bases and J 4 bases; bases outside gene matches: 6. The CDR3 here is CASSLRTGQGYEQYF. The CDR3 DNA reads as TGTGCCAGCAGCTTAAGAACGGGACAGGGTTACGAGCAGTACTTC.

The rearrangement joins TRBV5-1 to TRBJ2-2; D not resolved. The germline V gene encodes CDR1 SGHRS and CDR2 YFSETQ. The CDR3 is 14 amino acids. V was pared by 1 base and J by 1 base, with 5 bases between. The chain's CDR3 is CASSLSVNTGELFF. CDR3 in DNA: TGCGCCAGCAGCTTGTCCGTGAACACCGGGGAGCTGTTTTTT.

The CDR3 coding sequence is TGTGCCAGCAGCTTTGGCGGGAGGGCCAGCACAGATACGCAGTATTTT. Its translation is CASSFGGRASTDTQYF. This sequence joins TRBV5-5 and TRBJ2-3; 9 bases align to TRBD2. The CDR3 totals 16 residues. From germline, CDR1 is SGHKS and CDR2 YYEKEE (reference sequence). The J segment lost 0 bases and the V segment lost 2 bases, leaving 4 bases of the junction unmatched.

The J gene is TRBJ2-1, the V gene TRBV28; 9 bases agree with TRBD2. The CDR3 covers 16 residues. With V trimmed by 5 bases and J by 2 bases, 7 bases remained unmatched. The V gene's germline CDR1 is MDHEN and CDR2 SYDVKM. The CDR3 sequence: CASSSRAGGPYNEQFF. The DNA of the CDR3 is TGTGCCAGCAGTAGCCGAGCGGGAGGTCCCTACAATGAGCAGTTCTTC.

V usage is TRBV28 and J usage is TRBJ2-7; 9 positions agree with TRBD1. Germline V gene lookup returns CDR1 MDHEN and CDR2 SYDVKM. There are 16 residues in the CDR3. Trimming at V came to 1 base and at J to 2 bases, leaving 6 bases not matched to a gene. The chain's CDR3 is CASSLFGTGTAYEQYF. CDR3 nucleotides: TGTGCCAGCAGTTTATTTGGGACAGGGACAGCCTACGAGCAGTACTTC. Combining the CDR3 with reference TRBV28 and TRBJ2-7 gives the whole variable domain DVKVTQSSRYLVKRTGEKVFLECVQDMDHENMFWYRQDPGLGLRLIYFSYDVKMKEKGDIPEGYSVSREKKERFSLILESASTNQTSMYLCASSLFGTGTAYEQYFGPGTRLTVT.